The 14 T cell receptor beta chains given below trace back to one sample, sequenced in a study of human T cells and chemical hapten exposure. Via MiXCR, TCRdb re-called the RACE reads, giving one row per CDR3 protein. The table shows approximately 80,000 distinct CDR3 sequences, with 8% to 13% occurring only once. Time point reported: patch test 2, 6 weeks after DPC sensitization. The treatment denotes: therapeutic diphenylcyclopropenone sensitization with weekly scalp DPC. The sequencing here drew on whole blood, taken in connection with sensitization to the hapten diphenylcyclopropenone (DPC). The receptors originated from a woman aged 45-65 years with alopecia areata. Some clones in this sample may be carry-over from other donors' samples.

This clonotype was recorded many times. The V call is TRBV6-1, the J call TRBJ1-2; a weak D match, TRBD1 (5 bases). V was shortened by 1 base and J by 2 bases, with 14 bases between the two germline ends. The CDR3 covers 16 residues. In germline, CDR1 is MNHNS, CDR2 SASEGT. This CDR3 reads CASSEVSGRPNYGYTF. DNA for the CDR3: TGTGCCAGCAGTGAAGTCTCGGGACGCCCAAACTATGGCTACACCTTC.

This clonotype has a count of ten or more. The chain combines TRBV10-3 with TRBJ2-5; the match to TRBD1 covers 8 bases. CDR1 and CDR2 (germline): ENHRY, SYGVKD. Trimming cost V 7 bases and J 2 bases; bases outside gene matches: 6. CDR3 length: 14 residues. The DNA of the CDR3 is TGTGCCATCAAGGGGACAGGAAAGCAAGAGACCCAGTACTTC. As protein: CAIKGTGKQETQYF.

The sample holds many counts of this clonotype. This chain uses TRBV14 with TRBJ2-1; no clear D. The V end lost 1 base, the J end lost 12 bases, and 16 bases lay between the germline ends. CDR3 length equals 14 residues. Germline V gene lookup returns CDR1 SGHDN and CDR2 FVKESK. The CDR3 region is CASSQVNPSWRQFF. CDR3 nucleotides: TGTGCCAGCAGCCAAGTTAACCCGAGCTGGCGGCAGTTCTTC.

This clonotype was seen more than once but under ten times. The chain has TRBV6-5 and TRBJ1-6; 7 bases map to TRBD1. The germline V gene has CDR1 MNHEY and CDR2 SVGAGI. The CDR3 length is 15 residues. The trim removed 7 bases at V and 5 bases at J, leaving 8 bases unmatched. The CDR3 here is CASTRQGWDNSPLHF. In DNA, the CDR3 is TGTGCCAGCACCCGACAGGGATGGGATAATTCACCCCTCCACTTT.

This chain joins TRBV19 and TRBJ2-3; D might be TRBD2 (6 bases). Germline V gene sequence: CDR1 LNHDA, CDR2 SQIVND (reference sequence). The CDR3 has 16 residues. V shed 3 bases and J shed 0 bases, with 13 bases lying between them. DNA for the CDR3: TGTGCCAGTAGTATCCGGGAGACCGACAGCACAGATACGCAGTATTTT. Encoded protein: CASSIRETDSTDTQYF. Looking up the rest from reference TRBV19 and TRBJ2-3 gives the full variable domain: DGGITQSPKYLFRKEGQNVTLSCEQNLNHDAMYWYRQDPGQGLRLIYYSQIVNDFQKGDIAEGYSVSREKKESFPLTVTSAQKNPTAFYLCASSIRETDSTDTQYFGPGTRLTVL.

This clonotype was observed a handful of times. The chain couples TRBV11-2 to TRBJ2-5; the match to TRBD2 covers 7 bases. V lost 4 bases, J lost 3 bases, and 11 bases stayed unmatched. The germline V gene encodes CDR1 SGHAT and CDR2 FQNNGV. This CDR3 has 16 residues. CDR3 region: CASSSGPRGREETQYF. The CDR3 nucleotides read TGTGCCAGCAGCTCGGGCCCACGAGGGAGGGAAGAGACCCAGTACTTC.

Many counts were recorded for this clonotype. The chain joins TRBV20-1 to TRBJ2-4; either TRBD1 or TRBD2 may fit D (5 bases each). The germline V gene encodes CDR1 DFQATT and CDR2 SNEGSKA (reference sequence). V lost 7 bases, J lost 1 base, and 14 bases lay in between. The CDR3 is made up of 14 amino acids. For the CDR3, the DNA is TGCAGTGGGTTAAGAGGGACGGCCAAAAACATTCAGTACTTC. This sequence encodes CSGLRGTAKNIQYF.

The chain carries TRBV29-1 and TRBJ1-4; D perhaps matches TRBD1 (5 bases). The ends were cut back, 4 bases at V and 8 bases at J, with 17 bases in the middle. Germline V gene lookup returns CDR1 SQVTM and CDR2 ANQGSEA. CDR3 length: 14 amino acids. CDR3 DNA sequence: TGCAGCGTTGGGTCGGGGCTATTACGGGAAAAACTGTTTTTT. Amino acids: CSVGSGLLREKLFF.

This clonotype was seen ten or more times. The chain links TRBV2 to TRBJ2-3; 13 bases fit TRBD2. V trimming: 1 base; J trimming: 2 bases; junction bases outside the gene matches: 9. The germline gives CDR1 SNHLY, CDR2 FYNNEI. The CDR3 is 19 residues long. The CDR3 DNA reads as TGTGCCAGCAGTGAAGTATTGACTAGCGGGAGGCGGTCCACAGATACGCAGTATTTT. Its translation: CASSEVLTSGRRSTDTQYF. The full variable domain, with the rest looked up from reference TRBV2 and TRBJ2-3, is EPEVTQTPSHQVTQMGQEVILRCVPISNHLYFYWYRQILGQKVEFLVSFYNNEISEKSEIFDDQFSVERPDGSNFTLKIRSTKLEDSAMYFCASSEVLTSGRRSTDTQYFGPGTRLTVL.

The table lists this clonotype with many counts. The rearrangement joins TRBV9 to TRBJ1-1; perhaps TRBD1 as D (6 bases). The CDR3 spans 13 residues. Germline values: CDR1 SGDLS, CDR2 YYNGEE. V gave up 0 bases and J gave up 6 bases, with 9 bases separating them. CDR3 nucleotide sequence: TGTGCCAGCAGCGTAGAGCAGGGGTCTGAAGCTTTCTTT. Its protein is CASSVEQGSEAFF.

This sequence joins TRBV6-2 or TRBV6-3 and TRBJ2-1; D uncertain. V lost 0 bases, J lost 0 bases, and 6 bases lay in between. This CDR3 has 15 amino acids. CDR1 MNHEY and CDR2 SVGEGT come from the germline V gene. The CDR3 protein is CASSYSVRSYNEQFF. Here the CDR3 DNA reads TGTGCCAGCAGTTACTCGGTGCGCTCCTACAATGAGCAGTTCTTC.

J is TRBJ2-7 and V is TRBV13; D is undetermined. Germline loops: CDR1 PRHDT, CDR2 FYEKMQ (reference sequence). Trimming cost V 2 bases and J 5 bases, with 13 bases left between them. The CDR3 has 14 amino acids. The CDR3 loop is CASSLQRLSDEQYF. The CDR3 bases are TGTGCCAGCAGCTTACAACGTTTGAGTGACGAGCAGTACTTC.

V gene TRBV4-1 combines with J gene TRBJ2-6, with 8 positions matching TRBD1. This CDR3 contains 19 residues. V shed 2 bases and J 0 bases; nucleotides not matched to a gene: 9. The V gene's germline CDR1 is MGHRA and CDR2 YSYEKL. The CDR3 bases are TGCGCCAGCAGCCAACCGGTCAGGGGGCACCACTCTGGGGCCAACGTCCTGACTTTC. This translates into CASSQPVRGHHSGANVLTF.

There are many counts of this clonotype. The rearrangement joins TRBV12-3 or TRBV12-4 to TRBJ2-3, with 10 bases matching TRBD2. The CDR3 is made up of 14 amino acids. Trimming cost V 4 bases and J 4 bases; bases outside gene matches: 2. The DNA of the CDR3 is TGTGCCAGCAGTTCTCTAGCGGGAGCAGATACGCAGTATTTT. This translates into CASSSLAGADTQYF.